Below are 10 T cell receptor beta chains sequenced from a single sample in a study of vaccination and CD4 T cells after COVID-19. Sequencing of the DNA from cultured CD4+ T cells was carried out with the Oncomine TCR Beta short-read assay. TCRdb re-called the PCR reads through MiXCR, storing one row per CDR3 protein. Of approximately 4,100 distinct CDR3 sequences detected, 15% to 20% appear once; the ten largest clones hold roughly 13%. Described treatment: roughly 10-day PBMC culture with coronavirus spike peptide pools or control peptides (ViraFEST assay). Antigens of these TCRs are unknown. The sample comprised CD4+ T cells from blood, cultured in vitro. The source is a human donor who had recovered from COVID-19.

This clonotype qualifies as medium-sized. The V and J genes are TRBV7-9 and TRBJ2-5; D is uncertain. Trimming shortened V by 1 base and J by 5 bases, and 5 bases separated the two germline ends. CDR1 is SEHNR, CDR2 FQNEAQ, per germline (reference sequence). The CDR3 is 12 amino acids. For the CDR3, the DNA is TGTGCCAGCAGCTTAGTAAGGGAGACCCAGTACTTC. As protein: CASSLVRETQYF.

The CDR3: CSALGQGVYNEQFF. For the CDR3, the DNA is TGCAGTGCCCTAGGACAGGGGGTGTACAATGAGCAGTTCTTC. The chain joins TRBV20-1 to TRBJ2-1; TRBD1 matches at 10 bases. Trimming removed 6 bases from V and 4 bases from J; junction bases left unmatched: 6. The CDR3 is 14 residues long. In germline, CDR1 is DFQATT, CDR2 SNEGSKA (reference sequence).

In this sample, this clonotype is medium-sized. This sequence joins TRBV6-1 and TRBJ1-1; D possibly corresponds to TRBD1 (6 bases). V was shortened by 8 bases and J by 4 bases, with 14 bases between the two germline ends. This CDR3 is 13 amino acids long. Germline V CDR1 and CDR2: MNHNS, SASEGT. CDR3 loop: CASGEGGGTEAFF. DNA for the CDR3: TGTGCCAGCGGCGAGGGGGGAGGCACTGAAGCTTTCTTT.

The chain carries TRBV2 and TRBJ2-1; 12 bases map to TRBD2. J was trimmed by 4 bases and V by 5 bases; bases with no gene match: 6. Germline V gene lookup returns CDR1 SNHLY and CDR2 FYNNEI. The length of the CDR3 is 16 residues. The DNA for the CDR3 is TGTGCCAGCAGTCGACTAGCGGGGGTTAAATACAATGAGCAGTTCTTC. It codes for CASSRLAGVKYNEQFF.

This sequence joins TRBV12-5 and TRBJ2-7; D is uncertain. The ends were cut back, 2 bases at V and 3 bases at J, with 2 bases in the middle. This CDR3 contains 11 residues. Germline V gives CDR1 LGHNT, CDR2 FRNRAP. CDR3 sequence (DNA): TGTGCTAGTGGTTTGAACTACGAGCAGTACTTC. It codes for CASGLNYEQYF.

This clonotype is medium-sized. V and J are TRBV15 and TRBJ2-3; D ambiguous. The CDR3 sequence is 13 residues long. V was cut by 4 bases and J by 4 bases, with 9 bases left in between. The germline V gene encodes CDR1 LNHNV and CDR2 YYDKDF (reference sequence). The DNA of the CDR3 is TGTGCCACCAGCAACAAAGCGCCAGATACGCAGTATTTT. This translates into CATSNKAPDTQYF.

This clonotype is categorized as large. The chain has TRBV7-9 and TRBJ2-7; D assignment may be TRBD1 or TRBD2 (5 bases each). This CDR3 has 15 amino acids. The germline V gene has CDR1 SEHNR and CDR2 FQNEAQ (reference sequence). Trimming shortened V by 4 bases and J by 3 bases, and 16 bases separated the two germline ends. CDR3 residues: CASSWDLRGDYEQYF. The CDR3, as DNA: TGTGCCAGCAGCTGGGACCTACGAGGGGACTACGAGCAGTACTTC.

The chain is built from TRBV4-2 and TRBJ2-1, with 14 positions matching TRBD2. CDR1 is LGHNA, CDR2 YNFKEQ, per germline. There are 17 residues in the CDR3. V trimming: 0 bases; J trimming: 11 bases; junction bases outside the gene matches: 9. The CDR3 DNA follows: TGTGCCAGCAGCCAAGATGTAGGACTAGCGGGGGGAAGGAAGCAGTTCTTC. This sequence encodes CASSQDVGLAGGRKQFF.

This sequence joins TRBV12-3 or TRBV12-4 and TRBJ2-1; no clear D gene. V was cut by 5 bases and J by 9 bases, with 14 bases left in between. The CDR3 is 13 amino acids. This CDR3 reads CASSGTLTGEQFF. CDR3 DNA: TGTGCCAGCAGTGGAACCTTGACGGGTGAGCAGTTCTTC.

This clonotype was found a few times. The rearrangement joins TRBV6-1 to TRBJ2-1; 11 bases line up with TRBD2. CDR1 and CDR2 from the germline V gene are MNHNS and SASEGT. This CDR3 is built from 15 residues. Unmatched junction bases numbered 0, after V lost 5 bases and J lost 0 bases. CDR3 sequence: CASSTSGGSYNEQFF. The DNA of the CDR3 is TGTGCCAGCAGTACTAGCGGGGGCTCCTACAATGAGCAGTTCTTC.